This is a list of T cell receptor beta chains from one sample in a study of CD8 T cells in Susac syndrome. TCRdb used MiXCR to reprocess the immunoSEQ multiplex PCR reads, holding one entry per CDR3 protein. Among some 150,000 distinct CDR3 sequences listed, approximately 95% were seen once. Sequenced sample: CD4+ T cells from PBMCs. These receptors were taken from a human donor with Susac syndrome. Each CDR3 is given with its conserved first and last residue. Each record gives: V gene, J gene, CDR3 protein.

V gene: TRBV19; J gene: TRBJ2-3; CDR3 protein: CASRSDLYTDTQYF
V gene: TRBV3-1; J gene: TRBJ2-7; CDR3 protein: CASSQRAEQYF
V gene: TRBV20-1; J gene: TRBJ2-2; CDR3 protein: CSARASGVDTGELFF
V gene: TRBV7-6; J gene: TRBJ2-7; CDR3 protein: CASSLNPAGGYEQYF
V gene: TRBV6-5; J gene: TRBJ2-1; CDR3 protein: CASSYSVSGGPTYNEQFF
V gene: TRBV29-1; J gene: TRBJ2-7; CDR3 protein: CSVELAGINYEQYF
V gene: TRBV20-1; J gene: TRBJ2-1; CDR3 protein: CSAATSSYNEQFF
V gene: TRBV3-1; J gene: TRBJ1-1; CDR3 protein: CASSQRDTEAFF
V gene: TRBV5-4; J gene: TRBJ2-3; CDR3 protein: CASALRGGQDTQYF
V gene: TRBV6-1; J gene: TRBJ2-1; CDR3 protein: CASSSPGPSSYNEQFF
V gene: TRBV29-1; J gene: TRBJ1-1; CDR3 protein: CSVGNLNGNTEAFF
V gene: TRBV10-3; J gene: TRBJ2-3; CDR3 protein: CAISVQRGSTDTQYF
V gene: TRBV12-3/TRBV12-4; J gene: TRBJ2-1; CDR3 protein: CASSLRLAGYNEQFF
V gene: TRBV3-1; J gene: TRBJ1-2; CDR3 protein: CASSQEQRGNYGYTF
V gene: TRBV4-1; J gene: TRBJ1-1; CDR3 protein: CASSRGQGINTEAFF
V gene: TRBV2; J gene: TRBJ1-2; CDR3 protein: CASSERQSLGYGYTF
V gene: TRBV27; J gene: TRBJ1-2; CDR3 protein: CASSPNTGRGYGYTF
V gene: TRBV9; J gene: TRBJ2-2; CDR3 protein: CASSVSGTARTGELFF
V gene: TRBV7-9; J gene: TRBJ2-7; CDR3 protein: CASSLAERGYEQYF
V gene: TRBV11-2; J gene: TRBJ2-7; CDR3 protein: CASSRTMESSYEQYF
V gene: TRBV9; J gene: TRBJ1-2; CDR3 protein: CASSQRQISNGYTF
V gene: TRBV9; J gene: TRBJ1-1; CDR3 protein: CASSVIQGTEAFF
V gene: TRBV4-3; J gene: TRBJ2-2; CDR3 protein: CASSPGGANTGELFF
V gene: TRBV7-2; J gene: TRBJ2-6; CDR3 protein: CASSLAPRASSGANVLTF
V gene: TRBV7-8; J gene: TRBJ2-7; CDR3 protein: CASSPPGRSLYEQYF
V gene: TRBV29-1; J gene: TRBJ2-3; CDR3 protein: CSVTVDTQYF
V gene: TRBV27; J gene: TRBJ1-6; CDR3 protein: CASSPNRDSPLHF
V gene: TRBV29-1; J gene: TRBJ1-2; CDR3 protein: CSVEAREDGYTF
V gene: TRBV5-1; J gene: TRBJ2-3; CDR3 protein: CASSLGVGVRTDTQYF
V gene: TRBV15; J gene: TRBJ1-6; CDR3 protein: CATSRVATGSSPLHF
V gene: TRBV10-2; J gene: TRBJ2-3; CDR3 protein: CASSTDTQYF
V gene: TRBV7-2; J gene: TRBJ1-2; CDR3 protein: CASSLERVYGYTF
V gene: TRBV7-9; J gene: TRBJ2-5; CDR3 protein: CASSYAAQETQYF
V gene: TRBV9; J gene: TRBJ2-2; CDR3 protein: CASSARQPSGELFF
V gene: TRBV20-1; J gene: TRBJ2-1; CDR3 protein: CSARTGGINEQFF
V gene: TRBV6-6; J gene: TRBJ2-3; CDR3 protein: CASSFVGVSTDTQYF
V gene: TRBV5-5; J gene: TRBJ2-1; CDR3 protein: CASSILATTYNEQFF
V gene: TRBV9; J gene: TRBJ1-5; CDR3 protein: CASSGGVFSNQPQHF
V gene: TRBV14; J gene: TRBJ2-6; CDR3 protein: CASSQVRRPFTNVLTF
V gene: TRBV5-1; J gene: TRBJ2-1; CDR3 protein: CASSLPLGTAYNEQFF
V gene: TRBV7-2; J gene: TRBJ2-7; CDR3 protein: CASSRGQASSYEQYF
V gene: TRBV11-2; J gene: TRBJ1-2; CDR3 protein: CASSLDLDGYTF
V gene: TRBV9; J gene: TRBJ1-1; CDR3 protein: CASSPPGQGKTEAFF
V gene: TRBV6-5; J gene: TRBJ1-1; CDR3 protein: CATTTGMNTEAFF
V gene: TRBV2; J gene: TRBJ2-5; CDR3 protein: CASSYGTGQETQYF
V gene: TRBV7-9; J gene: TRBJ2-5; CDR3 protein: CASSLAASGGTQETQYF
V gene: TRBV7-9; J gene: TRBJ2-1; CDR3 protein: CASSPKQGGNEQFF
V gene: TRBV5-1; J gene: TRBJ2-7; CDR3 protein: CATSRDSIYEQYF
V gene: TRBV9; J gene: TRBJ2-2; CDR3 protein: CASSVVANTGELFF
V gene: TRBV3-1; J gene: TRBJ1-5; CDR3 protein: CASSATGGAGQPQHF
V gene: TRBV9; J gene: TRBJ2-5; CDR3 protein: CASSPRPDSQETQYF
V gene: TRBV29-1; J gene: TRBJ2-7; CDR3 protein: CSFRDRNAYEQYF